This TCR beta chain comes out of a study of shared clonotypes between healthy human individuals. Notes on the study in general: Sample collection involved blood only; tissue repertoires are likely different.

Repertoires were generated with immunoSEQ multiplex PCR, while TCRdb's copy carries only in-frame clones and drops some. The table has a few hundred thousand clones, roughly 96% seen once. Remarks on this clone: What it recognizes is unknown.

After removal of 0 bases from V and 8 bases from J, the junction contained 7 bases not matched to a gene. This CDR3 comprises 14 residues. CDR1 SGHRS and CDR2 YFSETQ come from the germline V gene. CD8 cells classed as naive were CD45RO-negative and positively selected for CCR7, excluding terminally differentiated effector memory CD45RA+ cells. The specimen was naive CD8+ T cells sorted from blood. J is TRBJ1-2 and V is TRBV5-1; 7 nucleotides agree with TRBD1. The receptor was isolated from a woman in her twenties or thirties in good health. For the CDR3, the DNA is TGCGCCAGCAGCTTGGAGGACAGGAGCCGGGGCTACACCTTC. Amino acid sequence: CASSLEDRSRGYTF. The full variable domain, rest sourced from reference TRBV5-1 and TRBJ1-2, is KAGVTQTPRYLIKTRGQQVTLSCSPISGHRSVSWYQQTPGQGLQFLFEYFSETQRNKGNFPGRFSGRQFSNSRSEMNVSTLELGDSALYLCASSLEDRSRGYTFGSGTRLTVV.